This T cell receptor beta chain was sequenced during a study of cytomegalovirus exposure and HLA in healthy donors (dated by TCRdb to the late 2010s). Regarding the complete study: In an earlier analysis of some 550 of the donors, roughly 300 Gb of sequence data and 100 million or so unique TCR beta sequences from roughly 190 million T cells were reported. Roughly 300 gigabases of sequencing data and some 85 million unique TCR sequences were included in an early release covering 550 to 650 HLA-typed donors. Of the roughly 420 genotyped donors, 70% to 90% were placed in the genetic ancestry cluster associated with self-reported Caucasian donors. The study was designed to test whether signatures of past pathogen exposure could be identified by cataloging public T cell receptors. Using immunosequencing, the study profiled T cell repertoires from fewer than 700 subjects and related those repertoires to cytomegalovirus serostatus. A separate validation cohort of about 110 different subjects was used in addition to the roughly 670-subject first cohort. The study combined high-throughput TCR immunosequencing, statistical association of individual TCRs with disease status, and machine learning to predict cytomegalovirus infection status. To study patterns of TCR occurrence, a later analysis re-analyzed previously published TCR beta repertoires from 700 or so donors and added high-resolution HLA genotyping. In the later analysis, no new phenotypic data were used to find candidate immune exposures; instead, reliance was placed on TCR beta sequences and their occurrence across donors. To decide whether each TCR beta V gene segment behaved as functional or pseudogenic, an earlier analysis of fewer than 750 of the donors relied on high-throughput TCR beta sequencing. Alongside the repertoire data, information on donor age, sex, ethnicity and CMV serostatus was compiled. Genome-wide SNP genotypes for about 60% of the roughly 670 donors were used in a later genetic analysis, which treated that subset as a discovery cohort. Every repertoire in the discovery cohort had been generated on one and the same sequencing platform. HLA typing included class I and class II loci at four-digit resolution. Typing coverage varied by locus: roughly 629-630 donors for A, B, C, DRB1 and DQB1; some 520 for DQA1; approximately 610 for DPA1; roughly 450 for DPB1. Roughly five DR-DQ haplotypes were handled as single units for association and clustering, since linkage in the cohort was strong. Across roughly 420 genotyped donors of the cohort, an average of about 250,000 unique TCR beta nucleotide sequences per donor were sequenced, and 15% to 20% of those sequences were non-productive. What the study reported, not specific to this receptor: Because counts were too low, about 15 rarely observed V segments, including chromosome 9 orphons, were left out of the earlier analysis of a few hundred of the donors. A total of 150 to 200 TCR beta chains were listed by the study as associated with cytomegalovirus. In vitro tests confirmed that a few of the cytomegalovirus-associated TCR beta chains recognize cytomegalovirus antigens. Most CMV-associated TCR beta chains appeared to be HLA-restricted in a later analysis, and the HLA associations seemed to be driven largely by CMV exposure. According to a later genetic analysis, donors in an Asian-associated ancestry cluster had fewer N-insertions in productive TCRs than the roughly 670-donor mean. In a later analysis, about 17,000 TCR beta sequences were associated with specific HLA alleles at a false discovery rate of 0.05. In a later analysis, TCR association rates were found to vary across HLA loci, with the most associated TCRs seen for DRB1 alleles and the fewest for HLA-C alleles. A further reported finding was that TCR beta sequences accurately predicted the HLA-A and HLA-B alleles for most subjects in the first cohort. Some IMGT-functional V segments, including TRBV6-2 and TRBV6-3, could not be distinguished by the 87-base-pair reads and were therefore excluded. The authors suggested that the approach could potentially be extended to other disease states and immunological phenotypes. HLA typing was unavailable for some donors at each locus, so association tests used only the typed subset. The classifier was reported to diagnose cytomegalovirus status with high specificity and sensitivity in both the original and validation cohorts. Broadly in line with IMGT annotations, most TCR beta V segments showed up in productive rearrangements about 90% or about 30% of the time in an earlier analysis of around 550 of the donors. Linkage disequilibrium might explain the correlated functional status among segregating V segments, but an unknown experimental factor could not be ruled out. When HLA alleles, especially DR and DQ, strongly co-occurred, attributing TCR associations to individual alleles was difficult. V-gene and J-gene trimming of TCR beta chains was associated with a missense DCLRE1C variant in a later genetic analysis, and the association was replicated in an independent cohort. Most TCR sequences were observed very rarely across donors, whereas some public TCRs were present in many individuals. This cohort had only TCR beta chains sequenced, and the lack of alpha or paired-chain data limited which features could be detected. A cluster of highly shared sequence variants was judged likely to be a technical artifact of the sequencing pipeline. Roughly uniform sequencing depth across donors was assumed in presence/absence analyses, although this assumption may not hold. For the cohort, immune exposure information was limited to CMV serostatus. Several of the top co-occurrence clusters appeared to be linked to parvovirus B19, influenza, CMV and Epstein-Barr virus, according to a later analysis. In a later analysis, HLA-associated TCR beta chains were found to be more clonally expanded and to have lower generation probabilities than equally common non-associated chains.

There are 20 amino acids in the CDR3, from cysteine to phenylalanine inclusive. Only the CDR3 region is kept as DNA, spanning 60 bases read in frame from base 1. Details on this clone: Its recognized antigen is unknown. Base qualities were left out, and no much larger clone turns up one base away.

Library construction relied on the immunoSEQ multiplex PCR assay. For the multiplex PCR, a mixture combining 60 forward primers for TCR Vbeta segments and 13 reverse primers for TCR Jbeta segments was used. The CDR3 region of rearranged TCR beta genes was amplified from genomic DNA with a multiplex PCR assay. On the Illumina HiSeq System, the amplified TCR beta libraries were sequenced as 87-base-pair reads. Per the authors' processing: Across the 600 to 700 repertoires, a later analysis counted around 80 million unique TCR beta chains, 9 million to 14 million of which were shared by at least two donors. Raw reads were error-corrected and collapsed into unique sequences with a nearest-neighbor algorithm that merged closely related sequences to remove PCR and sequencing errors. To assign V, D and J gene segments, CDR3 sequences were aligned to IMGT reference sequences. Each retained sequence needed at least a six-nucleotide match to both a V gene segment and a J gene segment. Rearrangements were classified as productive when the CDR3 lacked stop codons and remained in frame with V and J, and all other rearrangements were classified as non-productive. Following IMGT convention, CDR3 was defined as the stretch from the second conserved V-encoded cysteine to the conserved J-encoded phenylalanine. The earlier analysis of about 530 of the donors excluded any sequence lacking an unambiguous match to a single V gene segment. In an earlier analysis of about 590 of the donors, a V segment was called functional when productive rearrangements were above 56.7%, and segregating when the standard deviation between donors exceeded 5%. A statistical classification framework was developed to diagnose cytomegalovirus status using the catalog of TCR beta chain sequences. A later analysis assigned V and J genes by comparing TCR nucleotide sequences with IMGT/GENE-DB human TR gene sequences. A later analysis assigned CDR3 sequences and most-parsimonious VDJ recombination scenarios with the TCRdist pipeline. A later analysis defined each TCR beta chain by its CDR3 amino acid sequence plus V-gene family, and excluded reads lacking a unique V-gene family. A later analysis removed 550 to 700 highly shared, low-generation-probability nucleotide sequences to deal with suspected cross-contamination and a sequencing artifact. For each public chain, a later analysis derived a clonal expansion index from normalized ranks of inferred template counts within each repertoire. In a later analysis, generation probabilities were computed using a VDJ recombination model fitted to out-of-frame rearrangements, and the results were checked against IGoR. In a later analysis, TCR-TCR, TCR-HLA and TCR-CMV co-occurrence was scored with hypergeometric tests, and a repertoire-size bias correction was applied to TCR pairs. False discovery rates were estimated in a later analysis by permuting HLA or CMV assignments 20 times. In a later analysis, co-occurring TCRs were grouped with DBSCAN, and TCRdist sequence similarity was added when clustering was performed within HLA-allele-positive subsets. Co-occurrence clustering excluded repertoires with fewer than 30,000 or more than 120,000 public chains, plus five with anomalous nucleotide sharing. In its TCRdb copy, this immuneACCESS table keeps in-frame sequences only and misses some clones. Where compared with another copy, unresolved V genes explain less than half of these, and the others have no known cause. From that table come the V and J calls and clone size; the DNA was used to work out D and trimming. Recorded for this sample are about 37,000 clones; around 69% of them occurred a single time. The ten top clones hold roughly 6.7% of the sample.

The cohort comprised hundreds of healthy bone marrow donors. Cohort members were all nominally healthy when sampled, although unrecorded immune exposures were likely present. The donor was CMV seronegative and was included in the group of around 320 seronegative cohort members. A peripheral blood sample was provided by each donor, and peripheral blood mononuclear cells were used for TCR beta sequencing. Genomic DNA extraction from the blood cell samples was performed with the Qiagen DNeasy Blood Extraction Kit. Sequencing used PBMCs. This receptor was identified in a man aged 25-45 years in good health and CMV-seronegative. Recombination connected TRBV21-1 to TRBJ1-2; the DNA was not used to check the table's D call, TRBD1. TRBV21-1 is classified as a pseudogene. The nucleotide sequence reads TGTGCCAGCAGCAAAAATCCCGTTAGTATGGGACAGGGGCTTGACTATGGCTACACCTTC. The translation is CASSKNPVSMGQGLDYGYTF.